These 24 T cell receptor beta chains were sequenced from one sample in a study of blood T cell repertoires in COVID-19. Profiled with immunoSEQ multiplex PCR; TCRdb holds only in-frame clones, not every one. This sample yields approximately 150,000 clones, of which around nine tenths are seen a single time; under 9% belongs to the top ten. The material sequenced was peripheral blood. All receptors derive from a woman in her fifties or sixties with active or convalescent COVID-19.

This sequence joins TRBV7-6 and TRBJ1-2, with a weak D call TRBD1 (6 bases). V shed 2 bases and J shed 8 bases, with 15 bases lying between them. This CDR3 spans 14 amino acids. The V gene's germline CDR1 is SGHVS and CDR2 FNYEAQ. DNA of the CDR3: TGTGCCAGCAGCTTAATTGCGGGGGCGGAAGGCTACACCTTC. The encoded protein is CASSLIAGAEGYTF.

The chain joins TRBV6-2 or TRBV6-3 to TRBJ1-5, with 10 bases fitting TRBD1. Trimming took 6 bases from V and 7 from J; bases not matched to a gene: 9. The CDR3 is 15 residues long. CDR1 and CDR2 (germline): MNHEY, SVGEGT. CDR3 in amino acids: CASSFGTGVSQPQHF. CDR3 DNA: TGTGCCAGCAGCTTCGGGACAGGGGTTAGCCAGCCCCAGCATTTT.

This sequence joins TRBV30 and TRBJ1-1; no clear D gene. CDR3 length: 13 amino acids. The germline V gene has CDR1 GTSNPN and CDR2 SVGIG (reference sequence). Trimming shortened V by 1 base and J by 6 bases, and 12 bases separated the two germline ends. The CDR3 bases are TGTGCCTGGAGTGCCCCCGGGTTGTCTGAAGCTTTCTTT. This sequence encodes CAWSAPGLSEAFF.

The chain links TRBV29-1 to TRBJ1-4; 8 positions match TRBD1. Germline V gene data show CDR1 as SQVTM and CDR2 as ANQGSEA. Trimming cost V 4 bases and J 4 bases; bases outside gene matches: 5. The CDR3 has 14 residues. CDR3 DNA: TGCAGCGTTGCGGACAGGGTCGATAATGAAAAACTGTTTTTT. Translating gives CSVADRVDNEKLFF.

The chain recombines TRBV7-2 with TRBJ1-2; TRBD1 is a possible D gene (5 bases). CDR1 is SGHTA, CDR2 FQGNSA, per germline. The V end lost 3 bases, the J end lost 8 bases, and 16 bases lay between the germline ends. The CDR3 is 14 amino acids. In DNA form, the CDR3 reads TGTGCCAGCAGCTTGGGACTCGGCGGCTTCGGCTACACCTTC. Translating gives CASSLGLGGFGYTF. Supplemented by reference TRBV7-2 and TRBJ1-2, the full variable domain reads GAGVSQSPSNKVTEKGKDVELRCDPISGHTALYWYRQSLGQGLEFLIYFQGNSAPDKSGLPSDRFSAERTGGSVSTLTIQRTQQEDSAVYLCASSLGLGGFGYTFGSGTRLTVV.

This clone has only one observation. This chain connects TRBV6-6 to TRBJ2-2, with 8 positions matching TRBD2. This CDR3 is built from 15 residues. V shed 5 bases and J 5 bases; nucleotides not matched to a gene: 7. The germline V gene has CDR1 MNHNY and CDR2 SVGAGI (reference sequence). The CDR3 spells CASSDTGGQTGELFF. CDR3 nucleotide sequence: TGTGCCAGCAGTGACACGGGGGGGCAGACCGGGGAGCTGTTTTTT.

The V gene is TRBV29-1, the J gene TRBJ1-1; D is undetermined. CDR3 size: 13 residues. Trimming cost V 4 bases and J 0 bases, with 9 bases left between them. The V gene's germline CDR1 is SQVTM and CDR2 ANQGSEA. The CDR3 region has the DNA TGCAGCGTTGGCGGCCGAATGAACACTGAAGCTTTCTTT. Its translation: CSVGGRMNTEAFF.

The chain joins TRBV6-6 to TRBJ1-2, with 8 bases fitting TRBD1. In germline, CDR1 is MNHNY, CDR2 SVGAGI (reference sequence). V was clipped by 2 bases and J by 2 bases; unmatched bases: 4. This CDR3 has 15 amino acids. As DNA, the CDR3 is TGTGCCAGCAGTTACCCTGGACAGGGCAACTATGGCTACACCTTC. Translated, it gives CASSYPGQGNYGYTF.

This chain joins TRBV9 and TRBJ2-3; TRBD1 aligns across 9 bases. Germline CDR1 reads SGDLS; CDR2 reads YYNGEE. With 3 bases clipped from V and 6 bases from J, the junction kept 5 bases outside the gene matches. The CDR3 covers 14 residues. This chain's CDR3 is CASSERQGDDTQYF. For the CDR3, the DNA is TGTGCCAGCAGCGAGAGACAGGGGGATGATACGCAGTATTTT. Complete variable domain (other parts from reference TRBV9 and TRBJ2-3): DSGVTQTPKHLITATGQRVTLRCSPRSGDLSVYWYQQSLDQGLQFLIQYYNGEERAKGNILERFSAQQFPDLHSELNLSSLELGDSALYFCASSERQGDDTQYFGPGTRLTVL.

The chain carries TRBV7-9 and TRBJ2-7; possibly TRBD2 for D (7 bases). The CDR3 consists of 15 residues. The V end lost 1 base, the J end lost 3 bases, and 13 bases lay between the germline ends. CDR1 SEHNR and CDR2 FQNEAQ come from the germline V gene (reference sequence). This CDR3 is CASSLEGGQDYEQYF. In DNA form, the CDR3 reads TGTGCCAGCAGCTTAGAGGGGGGGCAGGACTACGAGCAGTACTTC. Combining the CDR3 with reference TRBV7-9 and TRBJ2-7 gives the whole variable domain DTGVSQNPRHKITKRGQNVTFRCDPISEHNRLYWYRQTLGQGPEFLTYFQNEAQLEKSRLLSDRFSAERPKGSFSTLEIQRTEQGDSAMYLCASSLEGGQDYEQYFGPGTRLTVT.

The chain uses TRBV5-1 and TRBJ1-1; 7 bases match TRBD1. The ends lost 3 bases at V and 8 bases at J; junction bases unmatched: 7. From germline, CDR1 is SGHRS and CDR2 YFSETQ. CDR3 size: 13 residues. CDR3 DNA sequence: TGCGCCAGCAGCTGGACGGGACAGTCAGAAGCTTTCTTT. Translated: CASSWTGQSEAFF.

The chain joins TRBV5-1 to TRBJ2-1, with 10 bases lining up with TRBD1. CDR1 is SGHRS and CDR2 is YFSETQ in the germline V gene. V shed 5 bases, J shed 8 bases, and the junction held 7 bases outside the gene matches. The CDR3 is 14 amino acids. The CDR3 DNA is TGCGCCAGCAGGAGACAGGGGGCGCACGATGAGCAGTTCTTC. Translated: CASRRQGAHDEQFF. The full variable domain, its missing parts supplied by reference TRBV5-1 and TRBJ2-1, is KAGVTQTPRYLIKTRGQQVTLSCSPISGHRSVSWYQQTPGQGLQFLFEYFSETQRNKGNFPGRFSGRQFSNSRSEMNVSTLELGDSALYLCASRRQGAHDEQFFGPGTRLTVL.

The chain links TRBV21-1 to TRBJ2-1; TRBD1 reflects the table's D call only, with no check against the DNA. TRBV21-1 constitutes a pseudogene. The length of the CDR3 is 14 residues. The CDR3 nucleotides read TGTGCCAGCATTCGACATTTCTCCTACAATGAGCAGTTCTTC. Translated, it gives CASIRHFSYNEQFF.

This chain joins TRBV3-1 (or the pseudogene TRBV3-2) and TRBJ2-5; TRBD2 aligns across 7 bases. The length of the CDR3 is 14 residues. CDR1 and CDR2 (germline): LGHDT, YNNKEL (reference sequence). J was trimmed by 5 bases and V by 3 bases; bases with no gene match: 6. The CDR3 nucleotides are TGTGCCAGCAGCCAGGCGGGAGCGTTGGAGACCCAGTACTTC. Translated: CASSQAGALETQYF.

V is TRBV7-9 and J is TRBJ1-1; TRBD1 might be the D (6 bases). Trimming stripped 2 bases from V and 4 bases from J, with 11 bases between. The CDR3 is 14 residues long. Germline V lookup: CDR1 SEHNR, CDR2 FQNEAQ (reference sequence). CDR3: CASSLFQGITEAFF. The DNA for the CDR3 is TGTGCCAGCAGCTTATTTCAGGGGATCACTGAAGCTTTCTTT.

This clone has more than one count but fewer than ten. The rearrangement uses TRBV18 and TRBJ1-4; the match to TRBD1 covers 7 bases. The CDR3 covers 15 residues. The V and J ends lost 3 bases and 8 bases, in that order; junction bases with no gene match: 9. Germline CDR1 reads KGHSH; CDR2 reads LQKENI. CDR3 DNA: TGTGCCAGCTCACCCTTGGAGGGGGCTCGGGAAAAACTGTTTTTT. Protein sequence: CASSPLEGAREKLFF.

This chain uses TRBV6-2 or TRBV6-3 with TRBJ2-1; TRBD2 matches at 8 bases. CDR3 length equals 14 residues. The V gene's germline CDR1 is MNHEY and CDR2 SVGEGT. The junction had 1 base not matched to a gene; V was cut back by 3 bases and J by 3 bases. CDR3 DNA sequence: TGTGCCAGCAGTTATGGGACTAGCTACAATGAGCAGTTCTTC. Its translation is CASSYGTSYNEQFF.

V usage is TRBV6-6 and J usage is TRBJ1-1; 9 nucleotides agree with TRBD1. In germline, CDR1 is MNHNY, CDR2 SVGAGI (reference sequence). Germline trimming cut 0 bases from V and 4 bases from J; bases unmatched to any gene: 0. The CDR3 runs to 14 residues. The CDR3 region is CASSYSTGGTEAFF. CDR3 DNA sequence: TGTGCCAGCAGTTACTCGACAGGGGGCACTGAAGCTTTCTTT.

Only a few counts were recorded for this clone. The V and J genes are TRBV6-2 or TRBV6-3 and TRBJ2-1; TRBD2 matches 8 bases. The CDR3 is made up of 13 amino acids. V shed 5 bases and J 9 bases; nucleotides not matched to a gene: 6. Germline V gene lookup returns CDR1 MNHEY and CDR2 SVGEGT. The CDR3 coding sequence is TGTGCCAGCAGTCGTCCGGGGGGGGGTGAGCAGTTCTTC. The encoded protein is CASSRPGGGEQFF.

CDR3 amino acids: CASSEVRTGREDIQYF. The CDR3 DNA is TGTGCCAGCAGTGAAGTCAGGACAGGGCGTGAGGACATTCAGTACTTC. This rearrangement joins TRBV6-1 to TRBJ2-4; 8 bases agree with TRBD1. Germline trimming cut 1 base from V and 8 bases from J; bases unmatched to any gene: 10. This CDR3 contains 16 residues. Germline CDR1 and CDR2: MNHNS and SASEGT.

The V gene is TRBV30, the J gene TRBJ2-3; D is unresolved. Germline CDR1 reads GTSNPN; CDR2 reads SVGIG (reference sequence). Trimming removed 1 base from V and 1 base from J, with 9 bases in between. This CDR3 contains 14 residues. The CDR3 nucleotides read TGTGCCTGGAGTGGACATACAGGCACAGATACGCAGTATTTT. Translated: CAWSGHTGTDTQYF. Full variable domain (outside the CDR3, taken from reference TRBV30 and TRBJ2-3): SQTIHQWPATLVQPVGSPLSLECTVEGTSNPNLYWYRQAAGRGLQLLFYSVGIGQISSEVPQNLSASRPQDRQFILSSKKLLLSDSGFYLCAWSGHTGTDTQYFGPGTRLTVL.

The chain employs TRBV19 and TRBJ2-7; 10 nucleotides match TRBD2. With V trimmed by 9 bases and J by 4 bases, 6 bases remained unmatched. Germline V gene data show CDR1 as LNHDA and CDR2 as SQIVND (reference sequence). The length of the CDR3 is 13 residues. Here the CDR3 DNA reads TGTGCCAGCTCAGCGGGAGGGCCTTACGAGCAGTACTTC. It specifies CASSAGGPYEQYF.

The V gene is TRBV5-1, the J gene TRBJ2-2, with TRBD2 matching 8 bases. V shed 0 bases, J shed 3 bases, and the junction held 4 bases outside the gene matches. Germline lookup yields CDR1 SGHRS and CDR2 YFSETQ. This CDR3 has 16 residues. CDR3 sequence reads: CASSLVLAGHTGELFF. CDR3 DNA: TGCGCCAGCAGCTTGGTGCTAGCGGGCCACACCGGGGAGCTGTTTTTT.

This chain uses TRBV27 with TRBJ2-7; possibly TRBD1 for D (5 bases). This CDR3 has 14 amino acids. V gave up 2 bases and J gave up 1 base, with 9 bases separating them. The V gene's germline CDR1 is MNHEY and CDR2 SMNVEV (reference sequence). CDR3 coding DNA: TGTGCCAGCAGTTTAGGGGCAGGTTCCTACGAGCAGTACTTC. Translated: CASSLGAGSYEQYF.